These 15 T cell receptor beta chains were all obtained from the same sample, sequenced in a study of OX40 agonist ivuxolimab in advanced cancers. Method: immunoSEQ multiplex PCR; TCRdb's copy keeps in-frame clones and lacks some. There are fewer than 65,000 clones in the sample; 80% to 90% occur only once, and 1.3% to 1.5% lies in the top ten. The sequenced sample was CD4+ or CD8+ T cells sorted from blood, obtained in a trial of the OX40 agonist ivuxolimab. Source of these receptors: an adult with an advanced solid tumor such as melanoma, head and neck, liver or kidney cancer.

The chain joins TRBV11-2 to TRBJ1-1, with D possibly TRBD1 on 5 matching bases. Germline CDR1 SGHAT, CDR2 FQNNGV. V was trimmed by 3 bases and J by 3 bases, leaving 11 bases between them. The CDR3 covers 14 residues. CDR3: CASSFQGRDTEAFF. The CDR3 DNA is TGTGCCAGCAGCTTTCAAGGCAGGGACACTGAAGCTTTCTTT.

J is TRBJ2-3 and V is TRBV9, with unresolved D. From germline, CDR1 is SGDLS and CDR2 YYNGEE. Deletions cut 0 bases from V and 4 bases from J, with 6 bases between. This CDR3 has 13 residues. The CDR3: CASSVAEPDTQYF. In DNA, the CDR3 is TGTGCCAGCAGCGTAGCTGAGCCAGATACGCAGTATTTT.

V is TRBV19 and J is TRBJ2-5, with 12 bases identical to TRBD1. The CDR3 extends over 17 amino acids. In germline, CDR1 is LNHDA, CDR2 SQIVND (reference sequence). The trim removed 5 bases at V and 7 bases at J, leaving 14 bases unmatched. The CDR3 protein is CASSPTPGTGGSPTQYF. CDR3 in DNA: TGTGCCAGTAGTCCAACCCCCGGGACAGGGGGCTCCCCGACCCAGTACTTC.

The chain links TRBV6-1 to TRBJ2-1, with TRBD2 identical over 7 bases. V trimming: 4 bases; J trimming: 2 bases; junction bases outside the gene matches: 8. This CDR3 has 16 amino acids. Germline V gene lookup returns CDR1 MNHNS and CDR2 SASEGT. The CDR3 region has the DNA TGTGCCAGCAGTGCCAAGCGGGATAGGGCCTACAATGAGCAGTTCTTC. As protein: CASSAKRDRAYNEQFF.

CDR3 residues: CASRTGQGKGEQYF. In DNA form, the CDR3 reads TGTGCCAGCAGGACCGGACAGGGTAAGGGCGAGCAGTACTTC. This chain connects TRBV6-5 to TRBJ2-7, with 8 bases fitting TRBD1. The CDR3 spans 14 residues. With 6 bases clipped from V and 6 bases from J, the junction kept 10 bases outside the gene matches. CDR1 and CDR2 from the germline V gene are MNHEY and SVGAGI.

This sequence joins TRBV7-8 and TRBJ1-1; the D gene is possibly TRBD1 (6 bases). The germline gives CDR1 SGHVS, CDR2 FQNEAQ. The CDR3 has 16 amino acids. The germline V and J ends were trimmed by 2 bases and 4 bases, with 17 bases remaining between them. The chain's CDR3 is CASSLLGGAAGTEAFF. Written as DNA, the CDR3 is TGTGCCAGCAGCTTATTAGGGGGGGCCGCCGGCACTGAAGCTTTCTTT.

The CDR3 nucleotides are TGCGCCAGCAGCTTCAAGGACAGTAGGACCTCGGGCACTGAAGCTTTCTTT. Residues: CASSFKDSRTSGTEAFF. V and J are TRBV5-1 and TRBJ1-1; D is possibly TRBD1 (6 bases). Per germline, CDR1 SGHRS and CDR2 YFSETQ. V was cut by 2 bases and J by 4 bases, with 21 bases left in between. The CDR3 is 17 residues long.

The chain combines TRBV11-2 with TRBJ2-4, with D tentatively TRBD2 (6 bases). V was pared by 5 bases and J by 1 base, with 6 bases between. There are 13 residues in the CDR3. Germline loops: CDR1 SGHAT, CDR2 FQNNGV. The CDR3, as DNA: TGTGCCAGCAGCGGGGGGGCCAAAAACATTCAGTACTTC. This encodes CASSGGAKNIQYF.

V usage is TRBV11-1 and J usage is TRBJ1-2; TRBD1 agrees at 12 bases. Germline values: CDR1 SGHAT, CDR2 FQDESV (reference sequence). The CDR3 is 16 residues long. With 5 bases clipped from V and 6 bases from J, the junction kept 10 bases outside the gene matches. Written as DNA, the CDR3 is TGTGCCAGCAGCCGGGACAGGGGGCGCGGTATGCATGGCTACACCTTC. Translation gives CASSRDRGRGMHGYTF.

V usage is TRBV6-5 and J usage is TRBJ2-3; D is ambiguous. Looked up from germline, CDR1 is MNHEY and CDR2 is SVGAGI. Trimming removed 8 bases from V and 2 bases from J, with 11 bases in between. The CDR3 loop spans 13 amino acids. The CDR3 sequence: CASREPSTDTQYF. The CDR3 nucleotides read TGTGCCAGCCGAGAGCCCTCCACAGATACGCAGTATTTT.

As DNA, the CDR3 is TGTGCCACCGCCCCTACAGGGTTGGGAGAGACCCAGTACTTC. Translating it yields CATAPTGLGETQYF. The chain carries TRBV19 and TRBJ2-5; tentatively, D is TRBD1 (6 bases). Germline CDR1 is LNHDA and CDR2 is SQIVND (reference sequence). The length of the CDR3 is 14 residues. The V and J ends lost 10 bases and 4 bases respectively, with 19 bases between them.

The chain recombines TRBV7-9 with TRBJ2-1; 13 bases are a match to TRBD2. The CDR3 is 12 residues long. V gave up 4 bases and J gave up 13 bases; unmatched junction bases: 1. The germline gives CDR1 SEHNR, CDR2 FQNEAQ (reference sequence). The CDR3 nucleotides read TGTGCCAGCAGCTGGACTAGCGGGGGACAGTTCTTC. Translated: CASSWTSGGQFF.

This clone was observed once. The V call is TRBV2, the J call TRBJ1-2, with D tentatively TRBD1 (5 bases). V gave up 5 bases and J gave up 4 bases, with 11 bases separating them. The CDR3 totals 13 residues. Germline CDR1 and CDR2: SNHLY and FYNNEI. DNA for the CDR3: TGTGCCAGCAGTCCCGGGGCAAGCTATGGCTACACCTTC. It codes for CASSPGASYGYTF.

V and J are TRBV5-6 and TRBJ1-2; D call uncertain. Germline V gene lookup returns CDR1 SGHDT and CDR2 YYEEEE. This CDR3 region has 15 residues. Deletions cut 4 bases from V and 4 bases from J, with 17 bases between. CDR3 region: CASSLGSGRSYGYTF. Written as DNA, the CDR3 is TGTGCCAGCAGCCTAGGGTCGGGGAGGAGCTATGGCTACACCTTC.

The genes are TRBV30 and TRBJ1-5, with D maybe TRBD1 (6 bases). Trimming pared 1 base from V and 4 bases from J, leaving 8 bases between. The germline V gene has CDR1 GTSNPN and CDR2 SVGIG (reference sequence). The length of the CDR3 is 13 residues. The CDR3 coding sequence is TGTGCCTGGAGTGGGACAGAGAATCAGCCCCAGCATTTT. Its translation: CAWSGTENQPQHF.